These 13 T cell receptor beta chains originate from one sample sequenced in a study of vaccination and CD4 T cells after COVID-19. TCRdb reprocessed the PCR reads via MiXCR and lists one record per CDR3 protein. Of 30,000 to 40,000 distinct CDR3 sequences in the sample, 35% to 45% are singletons; the top ten hold approximately 6.3%. As to time point: late sampling 161 to 241 days after vaccination in a few convalescent patients. The specimen comprised CD4+ T cells from blood, sampled about 7 months after SARS-CoV-2 vaccination. The origin of the receptors is a human donor who had recovered from COVID-19.

This clonotype turned up a few times. CDR3 sequence reads: CASSYGTGAGGELFF. The CDR3 bases are TGTGCCAGCAGCTACGGGACAGGGGCGGGCGGGGAGCTGTTTTTT. V is TRBV7-6 and J is TRBJ2-2; 10 bases are a match to TRBD1. Germline V gene sequence: CDR1 SGHVS, CDR2 FNYEAQ. V was clipped by 4 bases and J by 7 bases; unmatched bases: 6. This CDR3 has 15 residues. Complete variable domain (other parts from reference TRBV7-6 and TRBJ2-2): GAGVSQSPRYKVTKRGQDVALRCDPISGHVSLYWYRQALGQGPEFLTYFNYEAQQDKSGLPNDRFSAERPEGSISTLTIQRTEQRDSAMYRCASSYGTGAGGELFFGEGSRLTVL.

This clonotype was seen once. The rearrangement links TRBV20-1 to TRBJ2-7; 8 nucleotides match TRBD1. From germline, CDR1 is DFQATT and CDR2 SNEGSKA (reference sequence). Trimming cost V 0 bases and J 1 base; bases outside gene matches: 5. The CDR3 is 15 residues long. CDR3 residues: CSARDGQGMSYEQYF. The CDR3 nucleotides read TGCAGTGCTAGAGATGGACAGGGAATGTCCTACGAGCAGTACTTC.

J is TRBJ1-5 and V is TRBV7-2; TRBD1 matches at 8 bases. This CDR3 is built from 15 residues. Germline V lookup: CDR1 SGHTA, CDR2 FQGNSA. V shed 5 bases and J 7 bases; nucleotides not matched to a gene: 10. The CDR3 DNA reads as TGTGCCAGCAGCGCGGACAGGGAACCACCCCAGCCCCAGCATTTT. Protein sequence: CASSADREPPQPQHF.

The chain is built from TRBV19 and TRBJ2-5, with D possibly TRBD2 on 6 matching bases. Germline-derived CDR1 and CDR2 are LNHDA and SQIVND (reference sequence). V gave up 6 bases and J gave up 5 bases, with 13 bases separating them. CDR3 length: 13 residues. DNA of the CDR3: TGTGCCAGTAGACCGGGAGCCGGGGAGACCCAGTACTTC. Translating gives CASRPGAGETQYF.

This clonotype was seen more than once but under ten times. The chain employs TRBV7-3 and TRBJ2-5; 13 nucleotides match TRBD2. The CDR3 runs to 15 residues. The V gene's germline CDR1 is SGHTA and CDR2 FQGTGA. Unmatched junction bases numbered 1, after V lost 2 bases and J lost 4 bases. As DNA, the CDR3 is TGTGCCAGCAGCTTAGGGACTAGCGGGACAGAGACCCAGTACTTC. As protein: CASSLGTSGTETQYF. Based on the CDR3 plus reference TRBV7-3 and TRBJ2-5, the full variable domain is GAGVSQTPSNKVTEKGKYVELRCDPISGHTALYWYRQSLGQGPEFLIYFQGTGAADDSGLPNDRFFAVRPEGSVSTLKIQRTERGDSAVYLCASSLGTSGTETQYFGPGTRLLVL.

Comment on this clonotype: One junction end does not reproduce the germline sequence, and a read error may be involved. The CDR3 loop reads CASSQGPGEVF. The CDR3 DNA is TGTGCCAGCAGTCAAGGACCGGGGGAGGTCTTC. The chain employs TRBV28 and TRBJ2-1, with D possibly being TRBD2 (6 bases). Germline CDR1 and CDR2: MDHEN and SYDVKM. The CDR3 is 11 residues long.

This clonotype was counted once. V usage is TRBV28 and J usage is TRBJ2-1, with 7 bases matching TRBD2. CDR1 and CDR2 (germline): MDHEN, SYDVKM. The CDR3 is 21 amino acids. With 5 bases clipped from V and 2 bases from J, the junction kept 24 bases outside the gene matches. In DNA, the CDR3 is TGTGCCAGCAGTCTCATCCGTTTAGCGGGTGGAGACAGTTACACCTACAATGAGCAGTTCTTC. The encoded protein is CASSLIRLAGGDSYTYNEQFF. Full variable domain (outside the CDR3, taken from reference TRBV28 and TRBJ2-1): DVKVTQSSRYLVKRTGEKVFLECVQDMDHENMFWYRQDPGLGLRLIYFSYDVKMKEKGDIPEGYSVSREKKERFSLILESASTNQTSMYLCASSLIRLAGGDSYTYNEQFFGPGTRLTVL.

Only a few counts were recorded for this clonotype. This rearrangement joins TRBV7-9 to TRBJ2-7; the D is unclear. Germline values: CDR1 SEHNR, CDR2 FQNEAQ (reference sequence). Trimming removed 1 base from V and 4 bases from J, with 14 bases in between. The CDR3 extends over 15 amino acids. CDR3 coding DNA: TGTGCCAGCAGCTTAGTCCAGAAGTATTCGTACGAGCAGTACTTC. Its protein product is CASSLVQKYSYEQYF.

This chain uses TRBV7-8 with TRBJ2-7; D may be TRBD2 (6 bases). V was clipped by 5 bases and J by 6 bases, with 20 bases between them. Germline V lookup: CDR1 SGHVS, CDR2 FQNEAQ. CDR3 size: 15 residues. The DNA of the CDR3 is TGTGCCAGCAGCCCAGGACTACCTCCAGCCCCCGAGCAGTACTTC. Amino acid sequence: CASSPGLPPAPEQYF.

J is TRBJ2-7 and V is TRBV29-1; possible D gene TRBD2, 5 bases. The CDR3 has 13 residues. Germline CDR1 SQVTM, CDR2 ANQGSEA. V was trimmed by 7 bases and J by 2 bases, leaving 15 bases between them. The CDR3: CSASGGYPYEQYF. The CDR3 coding sequence is TGCAGCGCGTCGGGCGGGTACCCCTACGAGCAGTACTTC.

The V call is TRBV5-4, the J call TRBJ2-3; 7 nucleotides match TRBD2. The ends lost 4 bases at V and 1 base at J; junction bases unmatched: 6. There are 15 residues in the CDR3. Germline CDR1 is SGHNT and CDR2 is YYREEE (reference sequence). This CDR3 is CASSPGLVGTDTQYF. The CDR3 nucleotides are TGTGCCAGCAGCCCCGGACTAGTTGGCACAGATACGCAGTATTTT.

The rearrangement uses TRBV7-9 and TRBJ1-5, with a possible D match to TRBD1 (5 bases). The CDR3 runs to 15 residues. Germline V gene data show CDR1 as SEHNR and CDR2 as FQNEAQ (reference sequence). Trimming removed 1 base from V and 1 base from J, with 8 bases in between. The CDR3 loop is CASSLGAGSNQPQHF. CDR3 DNA: TGTGCCAGCAGCTTAGGGGCAGGGAGCAATCAGCCCCAGCATTTT. Combining the CDR3 with reference TRBV7-9 and TRBJ1-5 gives the whole variable domain DTGVSQNPRHKITKRGQNVTFRCDPISEHNRLYWYRQTLGQGPEFLTYFQNEAQLEKSRLLSDRFSAERPKGSFSTLEIQRTEQGDSAMYLCASSLGAGSNQPQHFGDGTRLSIL.

The chain links TRBV6-2 or TRBV6-3 to TRBJ2-7; D is perhaps TRBD1 (5 bases). The V and J ends lost 0 bases and 1 base respectively, with 13 bases between them. CDR3 length: 16 amino acids. Germline lookup yields CDR1 MNHEY and CDR2 SVGEGT. CDR3 nucleotide sequence: TGTGCCAGCAGTTACTCGACTCAGGGTAGATCCTACGAGCAGTACTTC. It encodes CASSYSTQGRSYEQYF.